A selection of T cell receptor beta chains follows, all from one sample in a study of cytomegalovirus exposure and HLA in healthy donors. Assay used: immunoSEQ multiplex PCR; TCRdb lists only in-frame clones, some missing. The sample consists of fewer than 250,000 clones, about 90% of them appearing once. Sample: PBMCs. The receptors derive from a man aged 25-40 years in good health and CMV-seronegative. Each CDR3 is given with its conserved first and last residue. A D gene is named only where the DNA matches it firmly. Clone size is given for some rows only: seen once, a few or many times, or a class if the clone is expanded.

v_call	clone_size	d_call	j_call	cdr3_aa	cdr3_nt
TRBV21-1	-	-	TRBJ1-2	CASSKGDYGYTF	TGTGCCAGCAGCAAAGGAGACTATGGCTACACCTTC
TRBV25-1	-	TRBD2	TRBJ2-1	CASSESRELAGGVNEQFF	TGTGCCAGCAGTGAATCCCGCGAACTAGCGGGGGGGGTCAATGAGCAGTTCTTC
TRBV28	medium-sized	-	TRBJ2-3	CASSPTDTDTQYF	TGTGCCAGCAGTCCGACAGACACAGATACGCAGTATTTT
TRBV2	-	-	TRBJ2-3	CASSGDSTDTQYF	TGTGCCAGCAGTGGAGATAGCACAGATACGCAGTATTTT
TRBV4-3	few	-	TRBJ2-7	CASSLQLWYEQYF	TGCGCCAGCAGCCTACAGCTGTGGTACGAGCAGTACTTC
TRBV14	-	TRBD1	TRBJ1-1	CASSPWTGNTEAFF	TGTGCCAGCAGCCCCTGGACAGGGAACACTGAAGCTTTCTTT
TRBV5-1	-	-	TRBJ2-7	CASSSGQRTGEQYF	TGCGCCAGCAGCTCAGGACAGCGGACGGGGGAGCAGTACTTC
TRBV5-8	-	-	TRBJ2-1	CASSLFRGVNNEQFF	TGTGCCAGCAGCTTGTTCCGGGGTGTAAACAATGAGCAGTTCTTC
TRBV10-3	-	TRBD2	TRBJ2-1	CATQSGTLDNEQFF	TGTGCCACCCAGAGCGGGACTTTGGATAATGAGCAGTTCTTC
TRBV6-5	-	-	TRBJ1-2	CARTGQPGPYGYTF	TGTGCCCGAACCGGACAGCCCGGACCCTATGGCTACACCTTC
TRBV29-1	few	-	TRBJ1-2	CSVEDPGVGYTF	TGCAGCGTTGAAGATCCGGGGGTTGGCTACACCTTC
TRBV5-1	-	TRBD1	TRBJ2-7	CASSQSPQGASYEQYF	TGCGCCAGCTCCCAAAGTCCCCAGGGGGCCTCCTACGAGCAGTACTTC
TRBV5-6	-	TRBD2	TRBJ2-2	CASSFWTSDNTGELFF	TGTGCCAGCAGCTTCTGGACTAGCGATAACACCGGGGAGCTGTTTTTT
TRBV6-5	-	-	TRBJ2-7	CASSAQGRGEQYF	TGTGCCAGCAGTGCACAGGGCCGCGGCGAGCAGTACTTC
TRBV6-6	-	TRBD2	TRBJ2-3	CASSWAGRGGTDTQYF	TGTGCCAGCAGTTGGGCAGGGCGGGGGGGAACAGATACGCAGTATTTT
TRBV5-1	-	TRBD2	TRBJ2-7	CAGSLGLGSNYEQYF	TGCGCCGGCAGCTTGGGACTAGGATCAAACTACGAGCAGTACTTC
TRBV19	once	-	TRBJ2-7	CASSSDSTYEQYF	TGTGCCAGTAGTTCCGACAGTACCTACGAGCAGTACTTC